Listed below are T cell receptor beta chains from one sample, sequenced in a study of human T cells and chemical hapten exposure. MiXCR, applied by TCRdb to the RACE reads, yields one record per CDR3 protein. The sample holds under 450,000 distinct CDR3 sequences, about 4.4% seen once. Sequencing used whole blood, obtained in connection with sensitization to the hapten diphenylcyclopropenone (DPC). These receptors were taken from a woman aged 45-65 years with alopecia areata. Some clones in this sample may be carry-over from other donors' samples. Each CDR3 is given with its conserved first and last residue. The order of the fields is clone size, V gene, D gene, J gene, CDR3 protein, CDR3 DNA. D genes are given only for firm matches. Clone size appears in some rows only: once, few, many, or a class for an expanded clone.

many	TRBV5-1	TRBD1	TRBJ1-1	CASSLEGQGIMNTEAFF	TGCGCCAGCAGCTTGGAGGGACAGGGAATTATGAACACTGAAGCTTTCTTT
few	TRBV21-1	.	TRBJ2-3	CASTPGHTASDTQYF	TGTGCCAGCACACCCGGCCATACAGCTAGTGATACGCAGTATTTT
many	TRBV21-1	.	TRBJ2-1	CASPTGGTVFYNEQFF	TGTGCCAGCCCCACCGGGGGGACCGTTTTCTACAATGAGCAGTTCTTC
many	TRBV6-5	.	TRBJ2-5	CATARPQETQYF	TGTGCCACGGCGCGGCCGCAAGAGACCCAGTACTTC
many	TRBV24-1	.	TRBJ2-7	CATSGTSYEQYF	TGTGCCACTAGCGGCACATCCTACGAGCAGTACTTC
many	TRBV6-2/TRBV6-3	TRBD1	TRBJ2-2	CASSFDRGIGELFF	TGTGCCAGCAGTTTCGACAGGGGAATCGGGGAGCTGTTTTTT
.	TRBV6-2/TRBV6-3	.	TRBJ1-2	CASSWRQDPYGYTF	TGTGCCAGCAGTTGGCGACAGGATCCGTATGGCTACACCTTC
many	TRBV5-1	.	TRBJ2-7	CASSYYEQYF	TGCGCCAGCAGCTACTACGAGCAGTACTTC
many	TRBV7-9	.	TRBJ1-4	CASSFEGGLFF	TGTGCCAGCAGCTTCGAGGGTGGACTGTTTTTT
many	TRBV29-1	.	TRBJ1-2	CSVVGDGRYTF	TGCAGCGTTGTCGGGGACGGACGCTACACCTTC
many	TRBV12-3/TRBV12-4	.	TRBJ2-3	CASSSHRGGDTQYF	TGTGCCAGCAGTTCCCACAGGGGAGGAGATACGCAGTATTTT
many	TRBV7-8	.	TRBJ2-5	CASRQPGSQETQYF	TGTGCCAGCAGACAGCCTGGGTCCCAAGAGACCCAGTACTTC
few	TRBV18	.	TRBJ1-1	CASSPRSMNTEAFF	TGTGCCAGCTCACCACGGAGCATGAACACTGAAGCTTTCTTT
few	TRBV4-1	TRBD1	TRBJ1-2	CASSQEDRASGYTF	TGCGCCAGCAGCCAAGAGGACAGGGCTTCTGGCTACACCTTC
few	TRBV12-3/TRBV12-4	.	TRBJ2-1	CASTSPGSKQFF	TGTGCCAGCACCTCCCCTGGCTCTAAGCAGTTCTTC
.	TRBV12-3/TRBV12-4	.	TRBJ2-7	CASSFGKYEQYF	TGTGCCAGCAGTTTTGGGAAATACGAGCAGTACTTC
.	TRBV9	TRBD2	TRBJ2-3	CASSYGTSGGAADTQYF	TGTGCCAGCAGCTACGGGACTAGCGGGGGGGCAGCAGATACGCAGTATTTT
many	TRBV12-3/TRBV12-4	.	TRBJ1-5	CASSLGDRYQPQHF	TGTGCCAGCAGTTTAGGGGACCGTTATCAGCCCCAGCATTTT
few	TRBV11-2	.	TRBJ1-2	CASSSLTAIYGYTF	TGTGCCAGCAGCTCCTTAACTGCTATCTATGGCTACACCTTC
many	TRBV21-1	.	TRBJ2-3	CASSKSTSTDTQYF	TGTGCCAGCAGCAAAAGTACTAGCACAGATACGCAGTATTTT
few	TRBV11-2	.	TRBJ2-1	CASSQGDHYNEQFF	TGTGCCAGCAGCCAAGGGGATCACTACAATGAGCAGTTCTTC
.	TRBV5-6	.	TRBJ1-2	CASSLAVNGYTF	TGTGCCAGCAGCTTGGCCGTGAATGGCTACACCTTC
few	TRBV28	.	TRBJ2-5	CASSSSRPEETQYF	TGTGCCAGCAGTTCGAGTAGGCCGGAGGAGACCCAGTACTTC
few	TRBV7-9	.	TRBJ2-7	CASSLERADPYEQYF	TGTGCCAGCAGCTTAGAGAGGGCTGATCCCTACGAGCAGTACTTC
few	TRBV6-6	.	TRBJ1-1	CASSYSQGSNTEAFF	TGTGCCAGCAGTTACTCCCAGGGATCGAACACTGAAGCTTTCTTT
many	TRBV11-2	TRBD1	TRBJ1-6	CASSLKQGNSPLHF	TGTGCCAGCAGCTTAAAACAGGGGAATTCACCCCTCCACTTT
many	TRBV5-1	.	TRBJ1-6	CASSLRAGEGSPLHF	TGCGCCAGCAGCTTGAGGGCAGGTGAAGGATCACCCCTCCACTTT
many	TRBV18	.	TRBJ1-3	CASSSTLNSGNTIYF	TGTGCCAGCTCATCCACACTAAACTCTGGAAACACCATATATTTT
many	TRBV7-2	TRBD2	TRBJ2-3	CASSPIAGRGADTQYF	TGTGCCAGCAGCCCCATAGCCGGGAGGGGAGCAGATACGCAGTATTTT
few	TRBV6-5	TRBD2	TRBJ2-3	CASRLADSTDTQYF	TGTGCCAGCCGACTAGCGGATAGCACAGATACGCAGTATTTT
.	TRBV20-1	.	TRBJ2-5	CSAAESGQETQYF	TGCAGTGCAGCGGAGAGTGGACAAGAGACCCAGTACTTC
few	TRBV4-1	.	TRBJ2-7	CASSPRGGVSYEQYF	TGCGCCAGCAGCCCGAGGGGGGGGGTCTCCTACGAGCAGTACTTC
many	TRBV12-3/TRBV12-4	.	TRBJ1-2	CASSLDPVGSGRGYTF	TGTGCCAGCAGTTTAGACCCTGTGGGATCTGGAAGGGGCTACACCTTC
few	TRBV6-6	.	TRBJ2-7	CAYGPTSYEQYF	TGTGCCTACGGGCCGACGTCCTACGAGCAGTACTTC
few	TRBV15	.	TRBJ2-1	CATAGSLYNEQFF	TGTGCCACCGCGGGTTCGTTATACAATGAGCAGTTCTTC
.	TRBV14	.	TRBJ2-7	CASSPQVLGEQYF	TGTGCCAGCAGCCCCCAGGTACTAGGCGAGCAGTACTTC
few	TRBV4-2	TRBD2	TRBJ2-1	CASSRKSGLAGGPTYNEQFF	TGTGCCAGCAGTCGGAAATCTGGGCTAGCGGGAGGGCCCACCTACAATGAGCAGTTCTTC
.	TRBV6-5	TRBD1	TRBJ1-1	CASKLGQANTEAFF	TGTGCCAGCAAATTAGGACAGGCGAACACTGAAGCTTTCTTT
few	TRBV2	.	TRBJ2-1	CASSVFSSYNEQFF	TGTGCCAGCAGTGTTTTCAGCTCCTACAATGAGCAGTTCTTC
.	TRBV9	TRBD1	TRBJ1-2	CASSPGQGVDGYTF	TGTGCCAGCAGCCCGGGACAGGGGGTCGATGGCTACACCTTC
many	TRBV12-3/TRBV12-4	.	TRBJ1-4	CASSLQGPNEKLFF	TGTGCCAGCAGTTTACAGGGGCCTAATGAAAAACTGTTTTTT
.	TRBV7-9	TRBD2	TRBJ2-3	CASRTPGGRAPDTQYF	TGTGCCAGCAGAACCCCCGGCGGGAGGGCGCCAGATACGCAGTATTTT
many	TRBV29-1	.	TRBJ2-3	CSAGGGRDNTDTQYF	TGCAGCGCCGGGGGCGGGAGAGATAACACAGATACGCAGTATTTT
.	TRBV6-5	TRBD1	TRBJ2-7	CASALAGGAYEQYF	TGTGCCAGTGCCCTGGCAGGGGGTGCCTACGAGCAGTACTTC
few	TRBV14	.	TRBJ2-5	CASSQDRGHGTQYF	TGTGCCAGCAGCCAAGATCGGGGACACGGGACCCAGTACTTC
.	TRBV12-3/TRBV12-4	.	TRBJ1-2	CASSLAEGFGYTF	TGTGCCAGCAGTTTAGCGGAGGGATTTGGCTACACCTTC
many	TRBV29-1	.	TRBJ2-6	CSVDGFLAGANVLTF	TGCAGCGTTGATGGCTTCCTGGCAGGGGCCAACGTCCTGACTTTC
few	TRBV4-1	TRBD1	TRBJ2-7	CASSQGRDRGNEQYF	TGCGCCAGCAGCCAAGGAAGGGACAGGGGTAACGAGCAGTACTTC
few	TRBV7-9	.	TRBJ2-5	CASSARQERETQYF	TGTGCCAGCAGCGCCCGACAGGAGAGAGAGACCCAGTACTTC
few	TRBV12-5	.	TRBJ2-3	CASGLTGTDTQYF	TGTGCTAGTGGTTTGACGGGCACAGATACGCAGTATTTT
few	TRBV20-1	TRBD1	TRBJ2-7	CSARDDRDPYEQYF	TGCAGTGCTAGAGATGACAGGGACCCCTACGAGCAGTACTTC
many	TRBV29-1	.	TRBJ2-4	CSVEEVAKNIQYF	TGCAGCGTTGAAGAGGTAGCCAAAAACATTCAGTACTTC
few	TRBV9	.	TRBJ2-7	CASSVTESYEQYF	TGTGCCAGCAGCGTAACGGAAAGCTACGAGCAGTACTTC
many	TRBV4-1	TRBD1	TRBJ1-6	CASSTRTGYNSPLHF	TGCGCCAGCAGCACCCGGACAGGGTATAATTCACCCCTCCACTTT
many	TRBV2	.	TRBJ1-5	CASSVGTASNQPQHF	TGTGCCAGCAGTGTAGGGACTGCTAGCAATCAGCCCCAGCATTTT
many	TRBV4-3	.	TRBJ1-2	CASSQVGVSAYTF	TGCGCCAGCAGCCAAGTCGGAGTTAGCGCCTACACCTTC
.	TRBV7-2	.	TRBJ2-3	CASSLGWGRSTDTQYF	TGTGCCAGCAGCTTAGGTTGGGGGCGCAGCACAGATACGCAGTATTTT
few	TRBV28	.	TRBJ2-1	CASSPRGSQFF	TGTGCCAGCAGCCCTAGAGGATCTCAGTTCTTC
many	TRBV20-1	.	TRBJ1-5	CSARDTGLGSNQPQHF	TGCAGTGCTAGAGATACAGGGCTGGGTAGCAATCAGCCCCAGCATTTT